This T cell receptor (beta chain) was observed in a study of cytomegalovirus exposure and HLA in healthy donors. Regarding the study as a whole: Reportedly, HLA-A and HLA-B alleles of most subjects were accurately predicted from TCR beta. Across donors, presence/absence analyses took sequencing depth to be roughly uniform.

Notes on this clone: Its matching antigen is unknown.

The PCR used 60 Vbeta and 13 Jbeta primers. Measured with immunoSEQ multiplex PCR; TCRdb has only the in-frame clones, and not every one. The sample consists of around 180,000 clones, about 84% of them appearing once. The receptor comes from a man aged 18 to 30 in good health and CMV-seronegative. The sample taken for sequencing was PBMCs.

The CDR3 here is CASSHSGIAKNIQYF. In DNA form, the CDR3 reads TGTGCCAGCAGCCACTCAGGGATAGCCAAAAACATTCAGTACTTC. This rearrangement joins TRBV7-9 to TRBJ2-4, with D tentatively TRBD1 (5 bases). With 5 bases removed from V and 0 bases from J, the gap between germline ends came to 11 bases. The CDR3 spans 15 residues. Per the germline V gene, CDR1 is SEHNR and CDR2 is FQNEAQ (reference sequence). The full variable domain, its missing parts supplied by reference TRBV7-9 and TRBJ2-4, is DTGVSQNPRHKITKRGQNVTFRCDPISEHNRLYWYRQTLGQGPEFLTYFQNEAQLEKSRLLSDRFSAERPKGSFSTLEIQRTEQGDSAMYLCASSHSGIAKNIQYFGAGTRLSVL.